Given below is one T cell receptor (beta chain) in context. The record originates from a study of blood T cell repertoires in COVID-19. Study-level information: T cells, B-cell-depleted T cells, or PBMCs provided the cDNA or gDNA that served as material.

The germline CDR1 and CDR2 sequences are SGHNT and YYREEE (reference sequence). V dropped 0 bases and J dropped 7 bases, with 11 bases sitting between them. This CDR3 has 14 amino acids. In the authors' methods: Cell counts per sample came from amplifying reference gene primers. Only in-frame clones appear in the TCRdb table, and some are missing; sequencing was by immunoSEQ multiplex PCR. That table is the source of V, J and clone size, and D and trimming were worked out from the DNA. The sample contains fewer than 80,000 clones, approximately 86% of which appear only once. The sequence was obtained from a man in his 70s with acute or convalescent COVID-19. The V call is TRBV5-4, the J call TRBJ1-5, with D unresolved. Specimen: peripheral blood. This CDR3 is CASSLGGGQQPQHF. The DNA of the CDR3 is TGTGCCAGCAGCTTGGGAGGAGGTCAACAGCCCCAGCATTTT.